Given below is one T cell receptor beta chain in context. Its antigen is unknown. Germline V CDR1 and CDR2: SGHRS, YFSETQ. The trim removed 4 bases at V and 12 bases at J, leaving 7 bases unmatched. This CDR3 is 14 amino acids long. Produced via immunoSEQ multiplex PCR; TCRdb's table is partial and in-frame only. The sample comprises 58,000 or so clones, 80% to 90% of which are singletons, and 1.3% to 1.5% rests with the top ten. Indicated time point: week 23, last vaccination. A 20-mer mutant IDH1 peptide at 300 ug was injected subcutaneously with topical imiquimod. This sample is part of a study of a mutant IDH1 vaccine in newly diagnosed glioma. Study results and limitations: Pseudoprogression apparently lacked any relation to changes in top peripheral T cell clonotypes.

The sample was PBMCs, taken from a glioma patient whose treatment included an IDH1 peptide vaccine. J is TRBJ2-1 and V is TRBV5-1; 13 nucleotides match TRBD2. The clonotype was recovered from a middle-aged man with glioma. CDR3 sequence (DNA): TGCGCCAGCAGCCCGGGACTAGCGGGACGCTGGCAGTTCTTC. Translating gives CASSPGLAGRWQFF.